Listed below are T cell receptor beta chains from one sample, sequenced in a study of post-analysis software for immune sequencing data. Each CDR3 protein is one row after TCRdb ran MiXCR on the PCR reads. The sample yields about 540,000 distinct CDR3 sequences, around a third seen once. The sequenced sample consisted of blood. The origin of the receptors is a girl aged 2-17 years with multiple sclerosis. Each CDR3 is given with its conserved first and last residue. A D gene is named only where the DNA matches it firmly.

V gene	D gene	J gene	CDR3 protein
TRBV10-3	-	TRBJ1-1	CAISEPNTEAFF
TRBV20-1	-	TRBJ2-1	CSARIARQGTYNEQFF
TRBV29-1	TRBD1	TRBJ1-2	CSANFLGQGYGYTF
TRBV27	-	TRBJ2-7	CASSSSGPRRGEQYF
TRBV10-2	-	TRBJ2-1	CATCDREGSGEQFF
TRBV5-1	TRBD2	TRBJ2-5	CASSLEVLAGDETQYF
TRBV6-1	-	TRBJ2-2	CASSEQAGAGELFF
TRBV11-2	TRBD2	TRBJ2-5	CASQRTSGYKQYF
TRBV5-1	-	TRBJ2-3	CASSKLGATDTQYF
TRBV5-1	TRBD1	TRBJ2-3	CASSSNPRGTDTQYF
TRBV6-1	TRBD1	TRBJ1-1	CASTPRTGVVGEGNTEAFF
TRBV7-8	-	TRBJ2-1	CASSNTRLGNVNEQFF
TRBV5-6	TRBD1	TRBJ1-5	CASSYSGTGFNQPQHF
TRBV24-1	-	TRBJ2-3	CATPRDGTDTQYF
TRBV11-1	-	TRBJ2-5	CASSPGAIRQYF
TRBV6-6	TRBD2	TRBJ2-5	CASSPAREGGTQYF
TRBV7-8	-	TRBJ1-2	CASSQMGQPYGYTF
TRBV6-1	TRBD1	TRBJ2-3	CAITVPAGTGIETQYF
TRBV5-5	TRBD1	TRBJ1-5	CASSSPGQGASNQPQHF
TRBV6-5	TRBD2	TRBJ2-1	CASSSSGRSYNEQFF
TRBV5-5	TRBD1	TRBJ1-2	CASSSEGTVPNYGYTF
TRBV20-1	-	TRBJ2-5	CSAESDGGGEQYF
TRBV7-9	TRBD1	TRBJ1-2	CASSLGQKDYGYTF
TRBV5-4	TRBD1	TRBJ2-5	CASSPIQGGETQYF
TRBV6-2/TRBV6-3	-	TRBJ2-7	CASSYAVSYEQYF
TRBV5-6	-	TRBJ2-1	CASSGQSSYNEQFF
TRBV5-5	TRBD1	TRBJ1-1	CASSLRGLLNTEAFF
TRBV12-3/TRBV12-4	-	TRBJ2-3	CASTKEDTQYF
TRBV10-3	-	-	CAISESGRNEQYF
TRBV5-1	-	TRBJ2-3	CASSPYRTDTQYF
TRBV24-1	-	TRBJ1-1	CAAGSEGYTEAFF
TRBV13	-	TRBJ2-3	CASSSGRGPSLTDTQYF
TRBV6-5	TRBD2	TRBJ2-5	CASRPLGGGSQETQYF
TRBV6-6	-	TRBJ1-5	CSTQKGVGQPQHF
TRBV12-3/TRBV12-4	-	TRBJ2-2	CASSLRQAGTGELFF
TRBV20-1	-	TRBJ2-7	CSAHRDSYEQYF
TRBV7-9	TRBD1	TRBJ2-3	CASSVDRGTDTQYF
TRBV28	-	TRBJ1-2	CASSLLDSPYGYTF
TRBV28	TRBD1	TRBJ1-6	CASSLSPTGASPLHF
TRBV12-3/TRBV12-4	TRBD1	TRBJ2-3	CASSGGQSLDTQYF
TRBV27	TRBD2	TRBJ2-3	CASSGGFADTQYF
TRBV20-1	-	TRBJ2-7	CSAGGTSYEQYF
TRBV5-1	TRBD1	TRBJ2-3	CASSLGQGTTDTQYF
TRBV20-1	TRBD1	TRBJ1-1	CSARHTGDAFF
TRBV20-1	TRBD2	TRBJ2-1	CSARKPTSGGNEQFF
TRBV20-1	TRBD1	TRBJ1-6	CSARASRGQDSPLHF
TRBV7-9	TRBD1	TRBJ1-6	CASSITTGQGTSPLHF
TRBV7-9	TRBD2	TRBJ2-7	CASSLGTRDYEQYF
TRBV4-1	TRBD2	TRBJ2-5	CASSQVSGAQETQYF
TRBV28	-	TRBJ1-5	CASWGPKWQPQHF
TRBV20-1	-	TRBJ2-5	CSANPRQETQYF